Sequencing of this TCR beta chain was carried out in a study of CD8 T cells in Susac syndrome. Study details: Treatment at blood withdrawal was none, corticosteroids, or intravenous immunoglobulin alone in Susac syndrome patients. Study-wide points: Where Susac syndrome CD4+ T cell repertoires were concerned, no clonal expansion was evident.

Trimming removed 5 bases at V and 0 bases at J, with 12 bases between. Germline V CDR1 and CDR2: SGHTA, FQGNSA. The CDR3 runs 15 residues. RNA was extracted with the RNeasy kit, and a quantity of roughly 0.45 to 1 ug was reverse transcribed using random hexamers. MiXCR, applied by TCRdb to the immunoSEQ multiplex PCR reads, yields one record per CDR3 protein. This table has about 150,000 distinct CDR3 sequences, under 97% appearing once. Details on this clonotype: Its cognate antigen is unknown.

The origin of this receptor is a human donor with Susac syndrome. Sequenced: CD4+ T cells from PBMCs. This chain uses TRBV7-2 with TRBJ2-3; D remains ambiguous. The DNA of the CDR3 is TGTGCCAGCAGCCAACAGACGTTCAGCACAGATACGCAGTATTTT. It translates to CASSQQTFSTDTQYF.